The 25 T cell receptor beta chains below were found in one sample sequenced in a study of T-cell reconstitution after alpha-beta-depleted transplantation in children listed by TCRdb under 2016. Library construction relied on PCR. The sequencer listed for this sample is Illumina HiSeq 2500. TCR libraries were prepared with molecular barcoding, using unique molecular identifiers to normalize TCRbeta repertoire quantification. The public reads were reanalyzed by TCRdb: fastp trimming at Q25, MiXCR alignment, in-frame beta chains only. Every CDR3 protein is listed once, alongside the most common genes and DNA of its rows. In all, the sample holds around 450,000 distinct CDR3 sequences, and roughly 10% of those were seen once. The top ten hold about 2% of the sample. The treatment or condition label here, explained by the study, means: allogeneic hematopoietic cell transplantation with graft depleted of TCRalphabeta T cells and CD19 B cells.

The sequences come from PBMCs, collected before TCRalphabeta/CD19-depleted stem cell transplant. These receptors were collected from a child aged 2-15 years with inherited bone marrow failure, due to receive a stem cell transplant.

There are many counts of this clonotype. This chain uses TRBV7-8 with TRBJ2-2; TRBD1 matches 8 bases. Germline CDR1 reads SGHVS; CDR2 reads FQNEAQ. The trim removed 5 bases at V and 2 bases at J, leaving 7 bases unmatched. This CDR3 spans 16 amino acids. The CDR3 region has the DNA TGTGCCAGCAGCACACGGACAGGGCTTAACACCGGGGAGCTGTTTTTT. Its protein product is CASSTRTGLNTGELFF.

The rearrangement joins TRBV20-1 to TRBJ2-3; 10 positions agree with TRBD2. The CDR3 runs to 15 residues. Looked up from germline, CDR1 is DFQATT and CDR2 is SNEGSKA (reference sequence). Unmatched junction bases numbered 4, after V lost 3 bases and J lost 1 base. CDR3 amino acids: CSASETSGGTDTQYF. CDR3 nucleotides: TGCAGTGCTAGCGAAACTAGCGGGGGCACAGATACGCAGTATTTT.

The chain uses TRBV2 and TRBJ2-7; 13 nucleotides agree with TRBD2. J gave up 4 bases and V 10 bases, and 22 bases lay outside the gene matches. CDR1 and CDR2 (germline): SNHLY, FYNNEI. The CDR3 is 19 amino acids. CDR3 nucleotide sequence: TGTGCCATCATCCCTGGACTAGCGGGAGAAACGGGGGGAAATTACGAGCAGTACTTC. It codes for CAIIPGLAGETGGNYEQYF.

This clonotype showed up many times. The rearrangement uses TRBV9 and TRBJ2-2, with unresolved D. The germline V and J ends were trimmed by 3 bases and 2 bases, with 11 bases remaining between them. Germline CDR1 is SGDLS and CDR2 is YYNGEE. This CDR3 region has 15 residues. The CDR3 DNA reads TGTGCCAGCAGCGCAGTGGTAATTAACACCGGGGAGCTGTTTTTT. The encoded protein is CASSAVVINTGELFF.

The rearrangement links TRBV18 to TRBJ1-1; TRBD1 agrees at 9 bases. The junction had 4 bases not matched to a gene; V was cut back by 2 bases and J by 3 bases. Per the germline V gene, CDR1 is KGHSH and CDR2 is LQKENI. The CDR3 runs 15 residues. Here the CDR3 reads CASSPRTGVDTEAFF. In DNA form, the CDR3 reads TGTGCCAGCTCACCAAGGACAGGGGTTGACACTGAAGCTTTCTTT.

This clonotype has ten or more counts. V gene TRBV6-2 or TRBV6-3 combines with J gene TRBJ2-2; no clear D. The CDR3 totals 13 residues. V lost 5 bases and J lost 3, with 7 bases in between. Germline CDR1 is MNHEY and CDR2 is SVGEGT. CDR3 amino acids: CASSHGYTGELFF. The CDR3 nucleotides are TGTGCCAGCAGTCACGGGTACACCGGGGAGCTGTTTTTT.

This clonotype was detected ten times or more. The chain recombines TRBV4-1 with TRBJ2-2; TRBD1 matches at 11 bases. The germline V gene has CDR1 MGHRA and CDR2 YSYEKL. Trimming at V came to 2 bases and at J to 4 bases, leaving 9 bases not matched to a gene. CDR3 length: 18 residues. CDR3 coding DNA: TGCGCCAGCAGCCAAAAACGACGGACAGGGGGCCCCACCGGGGAGCTGTTTTTT. This encodes CASSQKRRTGGPTGELFF.

On this clonotype: Possible read error: a much larger clone is one base away. This rearrangement joins TRBV29-1 to TRBJ1-1; D possibly corresponds to TRBD1 (6 bases). V was cut by 7 bases and J by 1 base, with 13 bases left in between. The CDR3 spans 13 residues. Germline V gene sequence: CDR1 SQVTM, CDR2 ANQGSEA. The chain's CDR3 is CSGGTLTNTEAFF. The CDR3 bases are TGCAGCGGTGGGACATTGACGAACACTGAAGCTTTCTTT.

This clonotype was observed many times. The V call is TRBV4-3, the J call TRBJ2-1; TRBD2 agrees at 11 bases. CDR3 length: 17 amino acids. V was clipped by 3 bases and J by 8 bases; unmatched bases: 12. Per the germline V gene, CDR1 is LGHNA and CDR2 is YSLEER. CDR3 sequence reads: CASSHHLAGGDVDEQFF. For the CDR3, the DNA is TGCGCCAGCAGCCACCACCTAGCGGGAGGAGATGTAGATGAGCAGTTCTTC.

This clonotype was detected only a few times. V and J are TRBV5-1 and TRBJ2-7, with 7 positions matching TRBD1. Germline V lookup: CDR1 SGHRS, CDR2 YFSETQ. The V segment lost 4 bases and the J segment 5 bases; nucleotides outside the gene matches: 12. This CDR3 is 15 amino acids long. DNA for the CDR3: TGCGCCAGCAGCGCACGACAGGGCCCTCTAAACGAGCAGTACTTC. Translated, it gives CASSARQGPLNEQYF.

The chain couples TRBV7-2 to TRBJ1-2; 8 nucleotides agree with TRBD1. After removal of 4 bases from V and 4 bases from J, the junction contained 8 bases not matched to a gene. The CDR3 contains 15 residues. The germline CDR1 and CDR2 sequences are SGHTA and FQGNSA. The CDR3 loop reads CASSYLDREGYGYTF. The CDR3 nucleotides are TGTGCCAGCAGCTATTTGGACAGGGAGGGCTATGGCTACACCTTC.

This CDR3 is CSATVSYNEQFF. The CDR3 coding sequence is TGCAGTGCCACCGTCTCCTACAATGAGCAGTTCTTC. The chain uses TRBV20-1 and TRBJ2-1; D is ambiguous. The CDR3 is made up of 12 amino acids. With 6 bases removed from V and 0 bases from J, the gap between germline ends came to 6 bases. Germline V lookup: CDR1 DFQATT, CDR2 SNEGSKA (reference sequence).

This clonotype showed up many times. V gene TRBV7-2 combines with J gene TRBJ1-4; a possible D gene is TRBD1 (5 bases). From germline, CDR1 is SGHTA and CDR2 FQGNSA. This CDR3 region has 13 residues. The V end lost 3 bases, the J end lost 7 bases, and 9 bases lay between the germline ends. The CDR3 DNA follows: TGTGCCAGCAGCTTCGGGGGGAGTGAAAAACTGTTTTTT. It translates to CASSFGGSEKLFF.

This clonotype was detected ten times or more. J is TRBJ2-3 and V is TRBV18, with 7 bases identical to TRBD1. Germline-derived CDR1 and CDR2 are KGHSH and LQKENI. J gave up 3 bases and V 3 bases, and 6 bases lay outside the gene matches. The CDR3 is made up of 15 amino acids. For the CDR3, the DNA is TGTGCCAGCTCACCCGTACAGGGGAGAACAGATACGCAGTATTTT. This translates into CASSPVQGRTDTQYF.

This clonotype was counted ten times or more. J is TRBJ2-1 and V is TRBV28, with 9 nucleotides matching TRBD2. The germline CDR1 and CDR2 sequences are MDHEN and SYDVKM. V was clipped by 2 bases and J by 8 bases; unmatched bases: 10. The CDR3 runs 16 residues. The CDR3 bases are TGTGCCAGCAGTTTAAGCCCCGGACTAGCGAGAGATGAGCAGTTCTTC. It yields the protein CASSLSPGLARDEQFF.

This clonotype has a single count. The germline gene is not matched at one end of the junction; a read error may be the cause. This rearrangement joins TRBV7-2 to TRBJ2-7, with D possibly matching TRBD1 (5 bases). Germline V gives CDR1 SGHTA, CDR2 FQGNSA. The CDR3 totals 15 residues. CDR3 amino acids: CASSFRVQAPYDQYF. The DNA of the CDR3 is TGTGCCAGCAGCTTTCGGGTACAGGCGCCCTACGACCAGTACTTC.

Details on this clonotype: At one end, the junction sequence differs from germline, possibly due to a read error. The rearrangement joins TRBV12-3 or TRBV12-4 to TRBJ2-7; 8 nucleotides agree with TRBD1. CDR3 length: 11 residues. This CDR3 is CASSLDRDLSF. The CDR3 DNA follows: TGTGCCAGCAGCTTGGACAGGGACTTAAGCTTC.

There are many counts of this clonotype. The V and J genes are TRBV11-2 and TRBJ2-5; unclear D gene. Germline-derived CDR1 and CDR2 are SGHAT and FQNNGV. Trimming stripped 4 bases from V and 5 bases from J, with 11 bases between. This CDR3 has 13 amino acids. In nucleotides, the CDR3 is TGTGCCAGCAGCTGGTCCGACCGGGAGACCCAGTACTTC. This gives the protein CASSWSDRETQYF.

This clonotype was counted many times. The gene calls are TRBV9 and TRBJ2-7; 11 bases line up with TRBD2. Trimming cost V 3 bases and J 5 bases; bases outside gene matches: 10. From germline, CDR1 is SGDLS and CDR2 YYNGEE. This CDR3 comprises 16 residues. DNA of the CDR3: TGTGCCAGCAGCGCTGGTGGGGGACTAGCGGAGAACGAGCAGTACTTC. Amino acids: CASSAGGGLAENEQYF.

This clonotype occurred many times. The chain joins TRBV7-2 to TRBJ2-1, with TRBD2 identical over 8 bases. The V gene end was trimmed by 5 bases and the J gene end by 5 bases; junction bases not matched to a gene: 8. The CDR3 consists of 15 residues. The germline CDR1 and CDR2 sequences are SGHTA and FQGNSA. CDR3 bases: TGTGCCAGCAGCCCCGTTCATAGCGGGGACAATGAGCAGTTCTTC. It is translated as CASSPVHSGDNEQFF. The whole variable domain, remainder taken from reference TRBV7-2 and TRBJ2-1, is GAGVSQSPSNKVTEKGKDVELRCDPISGHTALYWYRQSLGQGLEFLIYFQGNSAPDKSGLPSDRFSAERTGGSVSTLTIQRTQQEDSAVYLCASSPVHSGDNEQFFGPGTRLTVL.

This clonotype was seen ten or more times. The CDR3 region is CSARHGWEDYEQYF. For the CDR3, the DNA is TGCAGCGCACGCCACGGGTGGGAAGACTACGAGCAGTACTTC. The V call is TRBV29-1, the J call TRBJ2-7, with D unclear. Germline V CDR1 and CDR2: SQVTM, ANQGSEA. Deletions cut 7 bases from V and 3 bases from J, with 19 bases between. The CDR3 length is 14 residues.

This clonotype occurred many times. This sequence joins TRBV5-1 and TRBJ2-7; 9 bases align to TRBD2. The CDR3 covers 18 residues. V gave up 3 bases and J gave up 4 bases; unmatched junction bases: 17. Germline V gives CDR1 SGHRS, CDR2 YFSETQ. CDR3 in DNA: TGCGCCAGCAGCTCCCCGTTTGGTGGTAGCGGGAGATTATACGAGCAGTACTTC. It yields the protein CASSSPFGGSGRLYEQYF.

This clonotype was counted at least ten times. The chain recombines TRBV29-1 with TRBJ2-3; D gene unclear. V shed 3 bases and J shed 2 bases, with 18 bases lying between them. Germline values: CDR1 SQVTM, CDR2 ANQGSEA. CDR3 size: 16 residues. CDR3 in DNA: TGCAGCGTTGAGAATCGGGTGGGCGATTCCACAGATACGCAGTATTTT. Translated, it gives CSVENRVGDSTDTQYF.

This clonotype has only a few counts. This sequence joins TRBV7-9 and TRBJ1-4; weak D call: TRBD1 (5 bases). Germline V CDR1 and CDR2: SEHNR, FQNEAQ (reference sequence). CDR3 length: 12 amino acids. V was cut by 4 bases and J by 13 bases, with 13 bases left in between. The DNA for the CDR3 is TGTGCCAGCAGCTCGGGGGTCCTGGGACTGTTTTTT. It codes for CASSSGVLGLFF.

This clonotype showed up just a few times. This chain joins TRBV28 and TRBJ2-7; either TRBD1 or TRBD2 may fit D (5 bases each). From germline, CDR1 is MDHEN and CDR2 SYDVKM. There are 14 residues in the CDR3. With 5 bases removed from V and 1 base from J, the gap between germline ends came to 12 bases. CDR3 region: CASSPRGESYEQYF. CDR3 in DNA: TGTGCCAGCAGTCCACGAGGGGAGTCCTACGAGCAGTACTTC.